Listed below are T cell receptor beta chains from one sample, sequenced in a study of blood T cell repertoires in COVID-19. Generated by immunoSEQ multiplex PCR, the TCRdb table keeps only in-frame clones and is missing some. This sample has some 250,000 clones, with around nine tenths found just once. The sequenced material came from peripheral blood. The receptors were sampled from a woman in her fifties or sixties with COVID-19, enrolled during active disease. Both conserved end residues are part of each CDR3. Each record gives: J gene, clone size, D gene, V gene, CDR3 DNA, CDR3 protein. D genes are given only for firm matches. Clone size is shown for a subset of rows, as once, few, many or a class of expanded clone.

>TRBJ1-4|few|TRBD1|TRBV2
TGTGCCAGCAGTGCAATGACAGGGAAGAATGAAAAACTGTTTTTT
CASSAMTGKNEKLFF
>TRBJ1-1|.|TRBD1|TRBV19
TGTGCCAGTAGTAGGGCCAAACAGGGGGCCTCGAACACTGAAGCTTTCTTT
CASSRAKQGASNTEAFF
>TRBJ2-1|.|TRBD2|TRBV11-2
TGTGCCAGCAGCTTGCGGGAGGGCTGGGATGAGCAGTTCTTC
CASSLREGWDEQFF
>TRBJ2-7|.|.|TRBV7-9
TGTGCCAGCAGCTTAAGGGGATACGAGCAGTACTTC
CASSLRGYEQYF
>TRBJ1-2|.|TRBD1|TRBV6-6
TGTGCCAGCAGTCACGGGACAGGGGGCGCCCCCGACTATGGCTACACCTTC
CASSHGTGGAPDYGYTF
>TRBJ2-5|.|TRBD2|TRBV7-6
TGTGCCAGCAGCTTATTAACTAGCGGGAGTTCAGAGACCCAGTACTTC
CASSLLTSGSSETQYF
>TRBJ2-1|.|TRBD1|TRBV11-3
TGTGCCAGCAGCCCCCGACAGGGGGCCCCGAATGAGCAGTTCTTC
CASSPRQGAPNEQFF
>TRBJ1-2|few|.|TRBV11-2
TGTGCCAGCAGCTCCGGGTTTAACTATGGCTACACCTTC
CASSSGFNYGYTF
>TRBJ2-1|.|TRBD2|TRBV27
TGTGCCAGCAGTGCAATGACTAGCGGGAGCTGGCAGTTCTTC
CASSAMTSGSWQFF
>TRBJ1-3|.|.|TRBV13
TGTGCCAGCAGCTTATTCCTCTCTGGAAACACCATATATTTT
CASSLFLSGNTIYF
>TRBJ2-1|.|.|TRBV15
TGTGCCACCAGCAGAGGGTTGGCTAGCAGTGACAATGAGCAGTTCTTC
CATSRGLASSDNEQFF
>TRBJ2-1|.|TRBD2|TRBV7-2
TGTGCCAGCAGCTTAGCAGCTAGCGGGAGGGCCTATGAGCAGTTCTTC
CASSLAASGRAYEQFF
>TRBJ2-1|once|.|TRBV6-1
TGTGCCAGCAGTTTTACTGCCTACAATGAGCAGTTCTTC
CASSFTAYNEQFF
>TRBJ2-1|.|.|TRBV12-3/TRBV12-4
TGTGCCAGCAGAAGGGAGCTCTATGAGCAGTTCTTC
CASRRELYEQFF
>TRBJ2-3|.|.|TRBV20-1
TGCAGTGCCGGCACAGATACGCAGTATTTT
CSAGTDTQYF
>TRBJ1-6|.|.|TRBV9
TGTGCCAGCAGCGCGAACGGACATTATAATTCACCCCTCCACTTT
CASSANGHYNSPLHF
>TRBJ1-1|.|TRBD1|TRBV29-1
TGCAGCGTTGATTCCCGCGACAGGGCGGCGGGAGCTTTCTTT
CSVDSRDRAAGAFF
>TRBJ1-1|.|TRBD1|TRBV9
TGTGCCAGCAGGGCCACAGGGGCATCGCCTGAAGCTTTCTTT
CASRATGASPEAFF
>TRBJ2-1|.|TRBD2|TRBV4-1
TGCGCCAGCAGCCCTAGCGGGGGCTCCTACAATGAGCAGTTCTTC
CASSPSGGSYNEQFF
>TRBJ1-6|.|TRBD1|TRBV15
TGTGCCACCAGCAGAGGAGGACAGGGGAATTCACCCCTCCACTTT
CATSRGGQGNSPLHF
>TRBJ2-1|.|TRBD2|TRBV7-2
TGTGCCAGCAGCTCCCTGGGACTAGCGGCCGGGGGGCAGTTCTTC
CASSSLGLAAGGQFF
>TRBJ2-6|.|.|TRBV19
TGTGCCAGTAGTTACCAGGGCTCTGGGGCCAACGTCCTGACTTTC
CASSYQGSGANVLTF
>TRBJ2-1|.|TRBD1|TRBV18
TGTGCCAGCTCCCCCGGACAGGGGGTCCACAATGAGCAGTTCTTC
CASSPGQGVHNEQFF
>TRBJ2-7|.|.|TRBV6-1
TGTGCCAGCAGTGAAGTGGAGCTGGTGAACTTC
CASSEVELVNF
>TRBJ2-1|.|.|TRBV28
TGTGCCAGCAGTTCCCCCGGAGTCTCCTACAATGAGCAGTTCTTC
CASSSPGVSYNEQFF
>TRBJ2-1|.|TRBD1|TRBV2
TGTGCCAGCAGTGCCCCGGGACAGGTTTCCTACAATGAGCAGTTCTTC
CASSAPGQVSYNEQFF
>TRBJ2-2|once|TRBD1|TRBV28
TGTGCCAGCAGCTACCCGGGACAGAGAACCGGGGAGCTGTTTTTT
CASSYPGQRTGELFF
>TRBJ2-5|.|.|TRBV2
TGTGCCAGCTTGGGTAGCTCCCTGTACCAAGAGACCCAGTACTTC
CASLGSSLYQETQYF
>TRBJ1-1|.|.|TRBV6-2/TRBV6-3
TGTGCCAGCAGTTCCCCAGGGTGGAACACTGAAGCTTTCTTT
CASSSPGWNTEAFF
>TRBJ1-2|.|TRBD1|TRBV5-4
TGTGCCAGCAGCTCTACAGGGGTAGATTGGTATGGCTACACCTTC
CASSSTGVDWYGYTF
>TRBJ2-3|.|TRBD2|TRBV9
TGTGCCAGCAGCGACGGGAGGCTAGCGGGAGATACGCAGTATTTT
CASSDGRLAGDTQYF
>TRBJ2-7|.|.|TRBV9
TGTGCCAGCAGCGTAGCTTCCAGGGGCCCCTACGAGCAGTACTTC
CASSVASRGPYEQYF
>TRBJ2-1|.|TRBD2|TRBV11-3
TGTGCCAGCAGCGCTGCGCGGGGGGCGTACAATGAGCAGTTCTTC
CASSAARGAYNEQFF
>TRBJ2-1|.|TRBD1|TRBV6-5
TGTGCCAGCAGACTGGGACAGGGGGCCTACAATGAGCAGTTCTTC
CASRLGQGAYNEQFF
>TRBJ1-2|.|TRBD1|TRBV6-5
TGTGCCAGCAGACAAAACAGGGGTTACACCTTC
CASRQNRGYTF
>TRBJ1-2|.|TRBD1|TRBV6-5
TGTGCCAGCACCGAGGACAGGGGCTATGGCTACACCTTC
CASTEDRGYGYTF
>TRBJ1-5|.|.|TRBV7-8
TGTGCCAGCAGCTTAGAGGAGGGGCCCTATCAGCCCCAGCATTTT
CASSLEEGPYQPQHF
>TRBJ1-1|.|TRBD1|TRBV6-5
TGTGCCAGCAGCAGATATTACAGGGGCAGCGCTGAAGCTTTCTTT
CASSRYYRGSAEAFF
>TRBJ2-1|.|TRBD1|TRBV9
TGTGCCAGCAGCCGGGGACAGGGGGCCTACAATGAGCAGTTCTTC
CASSRGQGAYNEQFF
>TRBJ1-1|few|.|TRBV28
TGTGCCAGCAGCCCAGGCGTTGGCATACGTGGCACTGAAGCTTTCTTT
CASSPGVGIRGTEAFF
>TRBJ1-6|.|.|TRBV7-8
TGTGCCAGCAGCTTAGGGGGTGGGAGTAATTCACCCCTCCACTTT
CASSLGGGSNSPLHF
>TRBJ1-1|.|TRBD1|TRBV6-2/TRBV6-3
TGTGCCAGCAGTTACTGGACAGGTGCGGGTATGAACACTGAAGCTTTCTTT
CASSYWTGAGMNTEAFF
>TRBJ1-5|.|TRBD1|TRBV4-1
TGCGCCAGCAGCACCCGGGACAGAGCTAATCAGCCCCAGCATTTT
CASSTRDRANQPQHF
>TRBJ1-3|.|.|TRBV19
TGTGCCAGTAGTATGGGGAGTGCCGGAAACACCATATATTTT
CASSMGSAGNTIYF
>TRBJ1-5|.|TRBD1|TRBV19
TGTGCCAGTAGTACTTCCGGACAGGGAACTCAGCCCCAGCATTTT
CASSTSGQGTQPQHF
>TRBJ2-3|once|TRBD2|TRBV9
TGTGCCAGCAGCGTAGAACTAGCGGGAGGAGGAGATACGCAGTATTTT
CASSVELAGGGDTQYF
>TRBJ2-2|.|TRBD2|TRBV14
TGTGCCAGCAGCCAAGGGGGGCTAGCGGGACCCGGGGAGCTGTTTTTT
CASSQGGLAGPGELFF
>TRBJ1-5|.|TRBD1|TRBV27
TGTGCCAGCAGTGCCGGGACAGGGAACAGCAATCAGCCCCAGCATTTT
CASSAGTGNSNQPQHF
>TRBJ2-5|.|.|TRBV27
TGTGCCAGCAGTCCAATCCCGGACAGAGGTCGAGAGACCCAGTACTTC
CASSPIPDRGRETQYF
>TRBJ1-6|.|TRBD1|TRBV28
TGTGCCAGCAACGGAGGCGCAGGGGGGAATTCACCCCTCCACTTT
CASNGGAGGNSPLHF
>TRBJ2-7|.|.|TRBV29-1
TGCAGCGTTGGGGTGAGTAGCATCAACGAGCAGTACTTC
CSVGVSSINEQYF
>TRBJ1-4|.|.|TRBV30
TGTGCCTGGAGGAAGGGGCAGGCTGAAAAACTGTTTTTT
CAWRKGQAEKLFF
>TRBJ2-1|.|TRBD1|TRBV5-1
TGCGCCAGCAGCTTGGCCCGGACAGGGGGCTTCAATGAGCAGTTCTTC
CASSLARTGGFNEQFF
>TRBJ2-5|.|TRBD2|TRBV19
TGTGCCAGCACTCCGGGACTAGCGGGAGTTGAGACCCAGTACTTC
CASTPGLAGVETQYF
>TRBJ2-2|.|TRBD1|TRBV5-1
TGCGCCAGCAGCTTCTTGAACAGGGGGCCCGGGGAGCTGTTTTTT
CASSFLNRGPGELFF
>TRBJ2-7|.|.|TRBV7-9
TGTGCCAGCAGCTTAGGGCAGGGGAGGGCCTACGAGCAGTACTTC
CASSLGQGRAYEQYF
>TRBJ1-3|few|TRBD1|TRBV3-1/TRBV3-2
TGTGCCAGCAGCCTACAGGGGGTTAGAAACACCATATATTTT
CASSLQGVRNTIYF